Given below is one TCR beta chain in context. Its antigen has not been determined. The input lacks base qualities; no much larger clone sits a single base away. The data derive from a study of T cell responses to AZD1222 COVID-19 vaccine (dated by TCRdb to the early 2020s). Study-level background: A total of 230 to 250 trial participants underwent TCR sequencing, of whom some 210 received two doses of AZD1222 and about 25 received two doses of the MenACWY control vaccine. Trial participants were enrolled by age into subgroups of 18-55, 56-69 and 70-plus years, and approximately 150, 30 and 60 TCR-sequenced participants, respectively, were included in these subgroups. The investigation overall reported the following: Vaccine-associated CD4 TCRs spanned the whole spike protein, with dominant responses in regions 160-218 and 743-854. The 56-69-year group was small, and its depth increase did not reach significance, likely because of low power. After two AZD1222 doses, both the breadth and the depth of spike-specific TCRs were significantly higher than at day 0 and than in MenACWY recipients. Participants were mostly white British and included more females than males, and it was suggested by the authors that clonal diversity may have been underestimated. Because no day 14 peak-response samples were available, the repertoires could be characterized only after the peak T cell response. Nearly half of unique spike-specific TCRs reportedly recognized epitopes outside regions mutated in the B.1.351 and B.1.1.7 variants. Conclusions about previously exposed vaccinees are limited because only a handful of AZD1222 recipients were SARS-CoV-2 seropositive at baseline.

The CDR3 regions of human TCRbeta chains were analyzed by immunosequencing. As for the original processing: TCRs in the repertoires were matched against a reference library of SARS-CoV-2-specific TCRs that had been generated with the MIRA antigen-specificity platform. Breadth was defined as the fraction of unique TCRs that were SARS-CoV-2-associated, and depth was defined as the fraction of total T cells that were SARS-CoV-2-associated. Each spike-specific TCR was assigned to its reactive spike region and to a CD4 or CD8 class using the MIRA data. Log10-transformed breadth and depth values were compared by one-way ANOVA with Sidak's multiple comparisons tests. TCRdb provides this immuneACCESS table in a form limited to in-frame rearrangements. Some clones are lacking; in checked studies, under half of them reflect an unresolved V gene, and why the rest are absent is not known. D and trimming were read from the DNA, whereas the V and J calls and clone size are those reported in that table. The sample records some 120,000 clones, approximately 83% of which are singletons. The ten biggest clones cover 3.9% of the sample.

The sample's time point label, in plain terms: baseline before first vaccination. This specimen's treatment or condition label, interpreted: meningococcal conjugate vaccine given as trial control. Vaccinee samples were obtained from the UK trials COV001 and COV002, which included a single-blind randomized controlled phase 2/3 trial of AZD1222 (ChAdOx1 nCoV-19) in healthy adults. For TCRbeta chain sequencing, PBMC samples from trial participants were taken at day 0 and at day 28 after the second dose. The germline V gene yields SGHTA for CDR1 and FQGNSA for CDR2. From the cysteine up to the phenylalanine, the CDR3 has a length of 14 residues. The entry retains the CDR3 DNA only, 42 bases that are in frame from base 1. After removal of 1 base from V and 7 bases from J, the junction retains 6 bases not matched to a gene.

The TCR sequence derives from an adult in good health. The sequence joins TRBV7-2 to TRBJ1-2; TRBD1 aligns with 7 central bases. The specimen was peripheral blood, collected on day 0 of MenACWY control vaccination. The CDR3 protein sequence reads: CASSLEGQWGGYTF. In nucleotide form, the sequence is TGTGCCAGCAGCTTAGAGGGACAGTGGGGTGGCTACACCTTC.